This entry lists 15 T cell receptor beta chains sequenced from one sample in a study of T-cell reconstitution after alpha-beta-depleted transplantation in children. Unique molecular identifiers were used to barcode this TCRbeta library. Using its own MiXCR run on the PCR reads, TCRdb lists one record per CDR3 protein. The table shows 450,000 to 550,000 distinct CDR3 sequences, with about an eighth occurring only once. The sample in question was PBMCs, mostly from graft donor cells, obtained 180 days after TCRalphabeta/CD19-depleted stem cell transplant. Source of these receptors: a female patient aged 2 to 10 who had a stem cell transplant for aplastic anemia, so the T cells may come from the graft donor.

The chain recombines TRBV5-6 with TRBJ2-2; D is unresolved. Germline lookup yields CDR1 SGHDT and CDR2 YYEEEE. The V end was cut by 1 base, the J end by 0 bases, with 7 bases between. The CDR3 loop spans 15 amino acids. CDR3 sequence (DNA): TGTGCCAGCAGCTTGAGGACGGCGAACACCGGGGAGCTGTTTTTT. This sequence encodes CASSLRTANTGELFF.

This clonotype came up a few times. J is TRBJ2-4 and V is TRBV9, with TRBD2 matching over 7 bases. Germline V lookup: CDR1 SGDLS, CDR2 YYNGEE. Trimming took 4 bases from V and 6 from J; bases not matched to a gene: 22. The CDR3 length is 19 residues. The CDR3 bases are TGTGCCAGCAGCTCCAGAGGCGGCCCTAGCGGCCTCCAGAGAAACATTCAGTACTTC. It encodes CASSSRGGPSGLQRNIQYF.

V and J are TRBV11-1 and TRBJ2-4, with TRBD2 matching over 9 bases. V dropped 2 bases and J dropped 1; count of bases not matched to a gene: 9. Germline V gives CDR1 SGHAT, CDR2 FQDESV (reference sequence). The CDR3 is 18 amino acids. Here the CDR3 reads CASSLLASGTDAKNIQYF. DNA for the CDR3: TGTGCCAGCAGCTTATTGGCTAGCGGGACCGATGCCAAAAACATTCAGTACTTC.

This clonotype was observed a handful of times. This chain uses TRBV12-3 or TRBV12-4 with TRBJ2-7; D may correspond to TRBD1 or TRBD2 (5 bases each). With 3 bases removed from V and 9 bases from J, the gap between germline ends came to 15 bases. The CDR3 is made up of 13 amino acids. CDR3 nucleotide sequence: TGTGCCAGCAGTTTGGCGGACCCCGGGACGCAGTACTTC. Protein sequence: CASSLADPGTQYF.

The V call is TRBV2, the J call TRBJ1-2; 7 bases line up with TRBD1. The J segment lost 1 base and the V segment lost 8 bases, leaving 10 bases of the junction unmatched. Germline V gives CDR1 SNHLY, CDR2 FYNNEI. This CDR3 region has 15 residues. CDR3 bases: TGTGCCAGCGGACAGGCTTCCCTCCTTAACTATGGCTACACCTTC. Protein sequence: CASGQASLLNYGYTF. Drawing the rest from reference TRBV2 and TRBJ1-2, the complete variable domain is EPEVTQTPSHQVTQMGQEVILRCVPISNHLYFYWYRQILGQKVEFLVSFYNNEISEKSEIFDDQFSVERPDGSNFTLKIRSTKLEDSAMYFCASGQASLLNYGYTFGSGTRLTVV.

This chain joins TRBV7-8 and TRBJ2-7; 12 bases agree with TRBD2. Germline loops: CDR1 SGHVS, CDR2 FQNEAQ. V shed 1 base, J shed 4 bases, and the junction held 8 bases outside the gene matches. The CDR3 covers 17 residues. The CDR3 region has the DNA TGTGCCAGCAGCTTAGGGAGACTAGCGGGAGAAGCGTACGAGCAGTACTTC. Translated: CASSLGRLAGEAYEQYF. The whole variable domain, filled in from reference TRBV7-8 and TRBJ2-7, reads GAGVSQSPRYKVAKRGQDVALRCDPISGHVSLFWYQQALGQGPEFLTYFQNEAQLDKSGLPSDRFFAERPEGSVSTLKIQRTQQEDSAVYLCASSLGRLAGEAYEQYFGPGTRLTVT.

This clonotype showed up just a few times. V gene TRBV4-2 combines with J gene TRBJ2-1; 7 bases are shared with TRBD2. Unmatched junction bases numbered 6, after V lost 0 bases and J lost 1 base. Per the germline V gene, CDR1 is LGHNA and CDR2 is YNFKEQ. CDR3 size: 17 residues. The CDR3 DNA sequence: TGTGCCAGCAGCCAAGATCCGGGGAGGGAGTCCTACAATGAGCAGTTCTTC. The encoded protein is CASSQDPGRESYNEQFF.

This clonotype has only a few counts. The rearrangement uses TRBV7-9 and TRBJ2-1; D perhaps matches TRBD2 (6 bases). The CDR3 length is 15 residues. Deletions cut 7 bases from V and 3 bases from J, with 16 bases between. The V gene's germline CDR1 is SEHNR and CDR2 FQNEAQ (reference sequence). The CDR3 DNA reads as TGTGCCAGCATTGTATATGGCGGGAACTACAATGAGCAGTTCTTC. As protein: CASIVYGGNYNEQFF.

This clonotype has just a few counts. The J gene is TRBJ2-1, the V gene TRBV6-2 or TRBV6-3; 12 nucleotides line up with TRBD2. The junction had 14 bases not matched to a gene; V was cut back by 5 bases and J by 0 bases. There are 20 residues in the CDR3. CDR1 is MNHEY and CDR2 is SVGEGT in the germline V gene. DNA of the CDR3: TGTGCCAGCAGTATACGGCCTTTTTCGACTAGCGGGAGCTCCTACAATGAGCAGTTCTTC. It is translated as CASSIRPFSTSGSSYNEQFF.

This clonotype was counted only a few times. This rearrangement joins TRBV12-3 or TRBV12-4 to TRBJ2-1; D remains unclear. CDR3 size: 12 residues. V was cut by 3 bases and J by 8 bases, with 8 bases left in between. CDR3 DNA: TGTGCCAGCAGTTTTCCCGGGTATGAGCAGTTCTTC. Translation gives CASSFPGYEQFF.

The table lists this clonotype with a few counts. The chain joins TRBV5-8 to TRBJ2-1, with 11 bases identical to TRBD2. CDR1 and CDR2 from the germline V gene are SGHTS and YDEGEE. The CDR3 has 15 residues. The ends lost 3 bases at V and 2 bases at J; junction bases unmatched: 1. CDR3 in DNA: TGTGCCAGCAGCTGGGGACTAGCGGCCTACAATGAGCAGTTCTTC. Its translation is CASSWGLAAYNEQFF.

This clonotype turned up a few times. This chain links TRBV4-1 with TRBJ2-1; D possibly corresponds to TRBD2 (7 bases). Looked up from germline, CDR1 is MGHRA and CDR2 is YSYEKL. V lost 0 bases and J lost 6, with 15 bases in between. The length of the CDR3 is 16 residues. CDR3 sequence reads: CASSQDLGAGVNEQFF. The CDR3 DNA reads TGCGCCAGCAGCCAAGATCTGGGGGCGGGGGTCAATGAGCAGTTCTTC.

This rearrangement joins TRBV19 to TRBJ1-5; D gene unclear. The CDR3 totals 14 residues. Germline V gene sequence: CDR1 LNHDA, CDR2 SQIVND (reference sequence). The V and J ends lost 9 bases and 1 base respectively, with 13 bases between them. The CDR3 DNA sequence: TGTGCCAGCCTGACCGTCGGAAGCAATCAGCCCCAGCATTTT. It specifies CASLTVGSNQPQHF. The full variable domain, rest sourced from reference TRBV19 and TRBJ1-5, is DGGITQSPKYLFRKEGQNVTLSCEQNLNHDAMYWYRQDPGQGLRLIYYSQIVNDFQKGDIAEGYSVSREKKESFPLTVTSAQKNPTAFYLCASLTVGSNQPQHFGDGTRLSIL.

In its sample, this clonotype was seen many times. The V and J genes are TRBV7-2 and TRBJ1-5; D may be TRBD1 (5 bases). Germline loops: CDR1 SGHTA, CDR2 FQGNSA. The CDR3 has 16 residues. V was shortened by 1 base and J by 2 bases, with 12 bases between the two germline ends. The CDR3 protein is CASSLGAGGGNQPQHF. The CDR3 nucleotides read TGTGCCAGCAGCTTAGGTGCCGGGGGTGGCAATCAGCCCCAGCATTTT.

The sample holds many counts of this clonotype. CDR3 protein: CASSPLRFLRTGANVLTF. Written as DNA, the CDR3 is TGTGCCAGCTCACCACTTCGTTTTTTGCGTACTGGGGCCAACGTCCTGACTTTC. This sequence joins TRBV18 and TRBJ2-6; D unresolved. The CDR3 spans 18 residues. Trimming cost V 1 base and J 2 bases, with 15 bases left between them. Per the germline V gene, CDR1 is KGHSH and CDR2 is LQKENI.